At least ten counts were recorded for the clone carrying this T cell receptor beta chain. These data originate in a study of regulatory T cells in long-lasting Graves disease. Stated time point: newly diagnosed GD, antithyroid drugs for less than 3 months. Construction of the TCR library relied on RNA isolated from PBMCs. With iRepertoire HTBI primers and Arm-PCR of CDR3 regions, TCR beta libraries were built. TCRdb reprocessed the multiplex PCR reads with MiXCR, giving one entry per CDR3 protein. The repertoire has 540,000 or so distinct CDR3 sequences, approximately 13% of them found once; the top ten carry 8.5% to 10%. Germline-derived CDR1 and CDR2 are SGHRS and YFSETQ. The CDR3 runs 15 residues. V trimming: 3 bases; J trimming: 6 bases; junction bases outside the gene matches: 9. The same specimen was also included in a second study, on T cells in Graves' hyperthyroidism and ophthalmopathy. That source reports: RT-PCR in the first round (using the HTBI primer set) targeted the TCR CDR3.

The sequencing used peripheral blood mononuclear cells (PBMCs), collected at new diagnosis, from a patient treated with antithyroid drugs. This rearrangement joins TRBV5-1 to TRBJ2-4; 7 nucleotides align to TRBD1. The sequence derives from a man aged 25-45 years with Graves disease. The CDR3 DNA sequence: TGCGCCAGCAGCTGGACCGGGACAGAGCCAAACATTCAGTACTTC. This sequence encodes CASSWTGTEPNIQYF.